This TCR beta chain was sequenced during a study of human T cells and chemical hapten exposure. Across the study: The use of 2% DPC on approximately 2 cm by approximately 2 cm of upper inner arm skin constituted sensitization. Patients, predominantly female, presented with alopecia areata, totalis or universalis.

Germline values: CDR1 MGHDK, CDR2 SYGVNS. The CDR3 loop spans 10 amino acids. The V end lost 7 bases, the J end lost 5 bases, and 4 bases lay between the germline ends. During construction of the library, unique molecular identifiers were attached to individual cDNA molecules for quantitative, reproducible TCR counting. From the RACE reads, TCRdb called clonotypes with MiXCR, one entry per CDR3 protein. This sample has about 90,000 distinct CDR3 sequences, with 11% found just once. Documented time point: patch test 3, about 24 weeks after DPC sensitization. The treatment: therapeutic diphenylcyclopropenone sensitization with weekly scalp DPC.

V usage is TRBV25-1 and J usage is TRBJ2-3; D unclear. This TCR came from a woman aged 25 to 39 with alopecia areata. Some clones in this sample may be carry-over from other donors' samples. The specimen was whole blood, collected in connection with sensitization to the hapten diphenylcyclopropenone (DPC). CDR3 loop: CASTGDTQYF. DNA of the CDR3: TGTGCCAGCACCGGAGATACGCAGTATTTT.